This T cell receptor (beta chain) originates from a study of cytomegalovirus exposure and HLA in healthy donors (TCRdb year 2017). Looking at the study overall: An earlier analysis of around 600 of the donors reported 250 to 350 Gb of sequence data and 117 million unique TCR beta sequences from 150 million to 200 million T cells. An early release that covered about 600 HLA-typed donors contained about 290 gigabases of sequencing data and roughly 84 million unique TCR sequences. The study aimed to test whether cataloging public T cell receptors could reveal signatures of past pathogen exposure. HLA typing covered class I and class II loci at four-digit resolution. To study patterns of TCR occurrence, a later analysis re-analyzed previously published TCR beta repertoires from 550 to 800 donors and added high-resolution HLA genotyping. In a later genetic analysis, genome-wide SNP genotypes for about three fifths of the roughly 670 donors were used, and that subset was treated as a discovery cohort. Rather than using new phenotypic data, the later analysis identified candidate immune exposures from TCR beta sequences and from how often those sequences occurred across donors. The study combined high-throughput TCR immunosequencing, statistical association of individual TCRs with disease status, and machine learning to predict cytomegalovirus infection status. To decide whether each TCR beta V gene segment behaved as functional or pseudogenic, an earlier analysis of some 600 of the donors relied on high-throughput TCR beta sequencing. Among the approximately 400 genotyped donors, around 81% belonged to the genetic ancestry cluster associated with self-reported Caucasian donors. Donor age, sex, ethnicity and CMV serostatus were collected together with the repertoire data. Typing coverage varied by locus: about 629-630 donors for A, B, C, DRB1 and DQB1; approximately 520 for DQA1; over 600 for DPA1; under 490 for DPB1. A separate validation cohort of roughly 110 different subjects was used in addition to the roughly 670-subject first cohort. Five DR-DQ haplotypes were handled as single units for association and clustering because linkage in the cohort was strong. The study used immunosequencing to profile the T cell repertoires of approximately 690 subjects and linked those repertoires to cytomegalovirus serostatus. Every repertoire in the discovery cohort had been generated on one and the same sequencing platform. On average, around 200,000 unique TCR beta nucleotide sequences were sequenced per donor among 398 genotyped donors of the cohort, with roughly 19% of those sequences being non-productive.

Results and caveats for the whole study, not just this receptor: An earlier analysis of around 500 of the donors showed that most TCR beta V segments appeared in productive rearrangements either about 87% or about 30% of the time, which broadly matched IMGT annotations. In a later analysis, the rate of TCR association differed among HLA loci, with DRB1 alleles having the most associated TCRs and HLA-C alleles having the fewest. Linkage disequilibrium might explain the correlated functional status among segregating V segments, but an unknown experimental factor could not be ruled out. The authors suggested that the approach could potentially be generalized to other disease states and immunological phenotypes. The 87-base-pair reads could not distinguish some IMGT-functional V segments, including TRBV6-2 and TRBV6-3, so those segments were excluded. This cohort had only TCR beta chains sequenced, and the lack of alpha or paired-chain data limited which features could be detected. In both the original and validation cohorts, the classifier was reported to diagnose cytomegalovirus status with high specificity and sensitivity. CMV serostatus was the only immune exposure information available for the cohort. In a later analysis, HLA-associated TCR beta chains were found to be more clonally expanded and to have lower generation probabilities than equally common non-associated chains. Assigning TCR associations to individual alleles was difficult when HLA alleles, especially DR and DQ, strongly co-occurred. A further reported finding was that TCR beta sequences accurately predicted the HLA-A and HLA-B alleles for most subjects in the first cohort. The earlier analysis of approximately 590 of the donors excluded approximately 17 rarely observed V segments, including chromosome 9 orphons, because counts were too low. The sequencing pipeline was judged likely to have produced a cluster of highly shared sequence variants as a technical artifact. In vitro tests confirmed that a few of the cytomegalovirus-associated TCR beta chains recognize cytomegalovirus antigens. A later analysis associated 16,951 TCR beta sequences with specific HLA alleles at a false discovery rate of 0.05. Compared with the approximately 670-donor mean, donors in an Asian-associated ancestry cluster had fewer N-insertions in productive TCRs, according to a later genetic analysis. According to a later analysis, most CMV-associated TCR beta chains appeared to be HLA-restricted, and the HLA associations seemed to be driven largely by CMV exposure. Sequencing depth was assumed to be roughly uniform across donors in the presence/absence analyses, though that assumption may not hold. Most TCR sequences were observed very rarely across donors, whereas some public TCRs were present in many individuals. An association between a missense DCLRE1C variant and V-gene and J-gene trimming of TCR beta chains was found in a later genetic analysis and replicated in an independent cohort. Several of the top co-occurrence clusters appeared to be linked to parvovirus B19, influenza, CMV and Epstein-Barr virus, according to a later analysis. A total of fewer than 200 TCR beta chains were listed by the study as associated with cytomegalovirus. Because HLA typing was missing for some donors at each locus, association tests included only the typed subset.

CDR1 and CDR2 (SGHNT, YYREEE) derive from the germline V gene (reference sequence). There are 13 amino acids in the CDR3, from cysteine to phenylalanine inclusive. Only the CDR3 part of the read is kept: 39 bases, read in frame from the first base. V trim: 5 bases; J trim: 3 bases; unmatched bases: 4. As for this clone: This receptor's antigen is unknown. No much larger clone exists at a distance of one base, and base qualities are not known.

In total, roughly 670 healthy bone marrow donors made up the cohort. All cohort members were sampled while nominally healthy, although unrecorded immune exposures were likely present. The donor tested CMV seronegative, placing the donor among the 300 to 450 seronegative members of the cohort. Every donor gave a peripheral blood sample, and the peripheral blood mononuclear cells from that sample were used for TCR beta sequencing. The Qiagen DNeasy Blood Extraction Kit was used to extract genomic DNA from the blood cell samples. Libraries were prepared through the immunoSEQ multiplex PCR assay. For the multiplex PCR, a mixture combining 60 forward primers for TCR Vbeta segments and 13 reverse primers for TCR Jbeta segments was used. A multiplex PCR assay on genomic DNA amplified the CDR3 region of rearranged TCR beta genes. The Illumina HiSeq System was used to sequence the amplified TCR beta libraries as 87-base-pair reads. Per the original workflow: Across the 600 to 700 repertoires, a later analysis counted 80 million or so unique TCR beta chains, roughly 11 million of which were shared by at least two donors. To remove PCR and sequencing errors, raw reads were error-corrected and collapsed into unique sequences using a nearest-neighbor algorithm that merged closely related sequences. V, D and J gene segments were assigned by aligning CDR3 sequences to IMGT reference sequences. Each retained sequence needed at least a six-nucleotide match to both a V gene segment and a J gene segment. Rearrangements were classified as productive when the CDR3 lacked stop codons and remained in frame with V and J, and all other rearrangements were classified as non-productive. CDR3 was defined by IMGT convention, running from the second conserved V-encoded cysteine to the conserved J-encoded phenylalanine. Sequences without an unambiguous match to a single V gene segment were excluded from the earlier analysis of approximately 600 of the donors. An earlier analysis of 500 to 700 of the donors classified V segments as functional when productive rearrangements were above 56.7% and as segregating when the standard deviation between donors was above 5%. To diagnose cytomegalovirus status from the catalog of TCR beta chain sequences, a statistical classification framework was built. In a later analysis, TCR nucleotide sequences were compared against IMGT/GENE-DB human TR gene sequences so that V and J genes could be assigned. A later analysis assigned CDR3 sequences and most-parsimonious VDJ recombination scenarios with the TCRdist pipeline. In a later analysis, every TCR beta chain was defined by the combination of its CDR3 amino acid sequence and its V-gene family, and reads without a unique V-gene family were dropped. In a later analysis, approximately 590 highly shared, low-generation-probability nucleotide sequences were removed to address suspected cross-contamination and a sequencing artifact. In a later analysis, a clonal expansion index for each public chain was calculated from normalized within-repertoire ranks of inferred template counts. In a later analysis, generation probabilities were computed with a VDJ recombination model fitted to out-of-frame rearrangements, and the resulting probabilities were checked against IGoR. Hypergeometric tests were used in a later analysis to score TCR-TCR, TCR-HLA and TCR-CMV co-occurrence, with a repertoire-size bias correction applied to the TCR pairs. False discovery rates were estimated in a later analysis by permuting HLA or CMV assignments 20 times. In a later analysis, co-occurring TCRs were grouped using DBSCAN, and TCRdist sequence similarity was added for clustering within HLA-allele-positive subsets. Co-occurrence clustering excluded repertoires with fewer than 30,000 or more than 120,000 public chains, plus five with anomalous nucleotide sharing. Held by TCRdb, this immuneACCESS table contains in-frame sequences only and omits some clones. Under half of the omission traces to an unresolved V gene where checked; the cause of the rest is unknown. V and J calls and clone size are copied from that table; D and trimming were computed from the DNA. The sample includes fewer than 250,000 clones, with almost 80% observed a single time. The ten largest clones add up to 1.8% of the sample.

The sequence links TRBV5-4 to TRBJ1-2; 7 nucleotides in the junction match TRBD1. This clonotype was obtained from a male donor in good health and CMV-seronegative. Sequencing used PBMCs. CDR3 region: CASSSTGDYGYTF. The nucleotides read TGTGCCAGCAGTTCTACAGGGGACTATGGCTACACCTTC.